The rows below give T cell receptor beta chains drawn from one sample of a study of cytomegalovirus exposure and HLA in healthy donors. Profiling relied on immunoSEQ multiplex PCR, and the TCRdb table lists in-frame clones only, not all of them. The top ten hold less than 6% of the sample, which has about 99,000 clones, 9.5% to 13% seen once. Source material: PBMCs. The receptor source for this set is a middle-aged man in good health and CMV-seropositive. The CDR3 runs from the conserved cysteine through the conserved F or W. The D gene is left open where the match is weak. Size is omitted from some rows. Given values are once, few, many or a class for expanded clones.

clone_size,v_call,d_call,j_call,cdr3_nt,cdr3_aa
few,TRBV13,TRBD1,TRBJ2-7,TGTGCCAGCAGCTTAGCCCTCGGGCAGGGGGCCTACGAGCAGTACTTT,CASSLALGQGAYEQYF
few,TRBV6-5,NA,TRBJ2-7,TGTGCCAGCAGTTACCTGGACAGCTCCTACGAGCAGTACTTC,CASSYLDSSYEQYF
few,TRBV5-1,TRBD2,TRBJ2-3,TGCGCCAGCAGCTTGGTCCCGTTAGCGGGAGGGCCAGCAGATACGCAGTATTTT,CASSLVPLAGGPADTQYF
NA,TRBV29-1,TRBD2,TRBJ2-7,TGCAGCGTAGTGCTAGCGGACTACTACGAGCAGTACTTC,CSVVLADYYEQYF
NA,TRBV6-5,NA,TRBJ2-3,TGTGCCAGCAGTTACAGAGACACAGATACGCAGTATTTT,CASSYRDTDTQYF
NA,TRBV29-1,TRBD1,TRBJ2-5,TGCAGCGTTGAAATTTTAGCCCGACAGGGGTACCAAGAGACCCAGTACTTC,CSVEILARQGYQETQYF
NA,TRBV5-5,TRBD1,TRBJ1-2,TGTGCCAGCAGCTTCCGCAGGGGGAGCGGCTACACCTTC,CASSFRRGSGYTF
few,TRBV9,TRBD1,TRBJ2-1,TGTGCCAGCAGCGTTACTGCCGGGACAGGGAACAATGAGCAGTTCTTC,CASSVTAGTGNNEQFF
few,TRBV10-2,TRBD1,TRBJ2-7,TGCGCCAGCAGTGACCTGGGACAGGGGGCTTGGTACGAGCAGTACTTC,CASSDLGQGAWYEQYF
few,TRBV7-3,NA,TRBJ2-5,TGTGCCAGCAGCTTAAGGACTCAAGAGACCCAGTACTTC,CASSLRTQETQYF
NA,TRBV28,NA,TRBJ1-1,TGTGCCAGCGTCACCCCGGGTCCCACCCGAGGGACTGAAGCTTTCTTT,CASVTPGPTRGTEAFF
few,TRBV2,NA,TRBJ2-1,TGTGCCAGCAGTGCCCGGCTTTCGGAGGGGGAGCAGTTCTTC,CASSARLSEGEQFF
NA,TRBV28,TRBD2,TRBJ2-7,TGTGCCAGCAGTTCACTAGCGGGAGGCCCTCGCGAGCAGTACTTC,CASSSLAGGPREQYF
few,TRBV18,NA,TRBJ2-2,TGTGCCAGCTCCCCTAGAGGGCAGATCGGGGAGCTGTTTTTT,CASSPRGQIGELFF
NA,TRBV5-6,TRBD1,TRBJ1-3,TGTGCCGGGCAGATCCCGGACAGGGGTGAAAGAAACACCATATATTTT,CAGQIPDRGERNTIYF
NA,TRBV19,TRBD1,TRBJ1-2,TGTGCCAGTGAAGCGGGGACAGGGAACAGCTATGGCTACACCTTC,CASEAGTGNSYGYTF
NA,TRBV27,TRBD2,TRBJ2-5,TGTGCCAGCAGCCTTGGACTAGCGGCTTCTCAAGAGACCCAGTACTTC,CASSLGLAASQETQYF
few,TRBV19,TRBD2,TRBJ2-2,TGTGCCAGTACCCTAAGCGGGGCGAACACCGGGGAGCTGTTTTTT,CASTLSGANTGELFF
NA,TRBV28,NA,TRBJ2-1,TGTGCCAGCAGAACTCCATTGCGGTCCTACAATGAGCAGTTCTTC,CASRTPLRSYNEQFF
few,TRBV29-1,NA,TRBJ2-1,TGCAGCGTTGGTTTGGAAGGAGGCGAGCAGTTCTTC,CSVGLEGGEQFF
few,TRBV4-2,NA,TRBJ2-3,TGTGCCAGCAGCCAAGATTTTAGCCCCCAATCTACGCAGTATTTT,CASSQDFSPQSTQYF
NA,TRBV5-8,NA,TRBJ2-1,TGTGCCAGCAGCTTTGGCGGCGGTCCTACCTACAATGAGCAGTTCTTC,CASSFGGGPTYNEQFF
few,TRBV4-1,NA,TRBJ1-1,TGCGCCAGCAGCCAAGAAGTCCCACCGGGGACTGAAGCTTTCTTT,CASSQEVPPGTEAFF
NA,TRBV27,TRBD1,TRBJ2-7,TGTGCCAGCAGTTTATCCCCGGACAGGGTAAATTACGAGCAGTACTTC,CASSLSPDRVNYEQYF
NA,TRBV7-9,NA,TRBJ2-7,TGTGCCAGCAGCCTGACTAGGACAGGCTCCTACGAGCAGTACTTC,CASSLTRTGSYEQYF
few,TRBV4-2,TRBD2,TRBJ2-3,TGTGCCAGCAGCACGATGGCGGGAGGGAGCACAGATACGCAGTATTTT,CASSTMAGGSTDTQYF
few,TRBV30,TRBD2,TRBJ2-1,TGTGCCTGGAGTGCGGCCGGCGTAGGGAGGGTTAGGAATGAGCAGTTCTTC,CAWSAAGVGRVRNEQFF
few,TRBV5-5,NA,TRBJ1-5,TGTGCCAGCAGCCCAGTGGCGCCGGCGGAAAGCAATCAGCCCCAGCATTTT,CASSPVAPAESNQPQHF
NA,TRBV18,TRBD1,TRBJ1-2,TGTGCCAGCTCACCTATCCAGGGGGCCCCAGCTAACTATGGCTACACCTTC,CASSPIQGAPANYGYTF
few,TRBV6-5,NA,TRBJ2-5,TGTGCCAGCAGTTCTCAGGGGGGTGAGACCCAGTACTTC,CASSSQGGETQYF
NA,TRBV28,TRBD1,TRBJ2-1,TGTGCCAGCAGGGGACAGGGGCCGTACAATGAGCAGTTCTTC,CASRGQGPYNEQFF
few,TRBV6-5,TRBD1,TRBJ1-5,TGTGCCAGCAGTTTGGAGGGGGCGAATAGCAATCAGCCCCAGCATTTT,CASSLEGANSNQPQHF
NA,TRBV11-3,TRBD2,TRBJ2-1,TGTGCCAGCAGCGGGGGGACTAGCGGGAGGGGGCAGTTCTTC,CASSGGTSGRGQFF
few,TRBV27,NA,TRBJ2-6,TGTGCCAGCAGTACGTTATTGGCGACAGCGAGCTCTGGGGCCAACGTCCTGACTTTC,CASSTLLATASSGANVLTF
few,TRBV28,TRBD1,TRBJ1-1,TGTGCCAGCAGTTTGGGACAGGTTATAATTGAGAACACTGAAGCTTTCTTT,CASSLGQVIIENTEAFF
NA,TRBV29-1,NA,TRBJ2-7,TGCAGCGTCGCCGGGTCCGAAAGGAGCTCCTACGAGCAGTACTTC,CSVAGSERSSYEQYF
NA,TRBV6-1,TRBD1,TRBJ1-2,TGTGCCAGCATACTTTCAGGGACAGGGGATTTTGGCTACACCTTC,CASILSGTGDFGYTF
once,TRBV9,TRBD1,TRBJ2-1,TGTGCCAGCACCGGGACAGGGTCTTACAATGAGCAGTTCTTC,CASTGTGSYNEQFF
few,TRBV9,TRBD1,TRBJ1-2,TGTGCCAGCAGCGTCGGGACAGGGTTCGGTGGCTACACCTTC,CASSVGTGFGGYTF
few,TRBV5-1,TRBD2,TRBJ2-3,TGCGCCAGCAGCCTAACCGGGACTAGCGGGAGTCATACGCAGTATTTT,CASSLTGTSGSHTQYF
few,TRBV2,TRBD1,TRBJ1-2,TGTGCCAGCAGTGTATTGTTGGGAGGTCCCGGGACAGGCAACTATGGCTACACCTTC,CASSVLLGGPGTGNYGYTF
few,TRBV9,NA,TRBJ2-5,TGTGCCAGTGCGTCCGGGGCCACTCAGGGGGAGACCCAGTACTTC,CASASGATQGETQYF
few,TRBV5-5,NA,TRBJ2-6,TGTGCCAGCAGCCGCTCTGGGGCCAACGTCCTGACTTTC,CASSRSGANVLTF
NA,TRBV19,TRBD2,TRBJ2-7,TGTGCCAGTAGTATGGGCAGGACGAGCGGGAGCTCCTACGAGCAGTACTTC,CASSMGRTSGSSYEQYF
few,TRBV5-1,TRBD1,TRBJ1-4,TGCGCCAGCAGTTATCAGGGGGCTACTAATGAAAAACTGTTTTTT,CASSYQGATNEKLFF
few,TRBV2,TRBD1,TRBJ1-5,TGTGCCAGCAGACAGACAGGGAGCGGGAATCAGCCCCAGCATTTT,CASRQTGSGNQPQHF
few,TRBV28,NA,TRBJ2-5,TGTGCCAGCAGGGTAGCGGACGAAGTTGGGACCCAGTACTTC,CASRVADEVGTQYF
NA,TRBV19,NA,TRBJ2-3,TGTGCCAGTAGTCTAAACAGTCTAGCTGTGGGGGATACGCAGTATTTT,CASSLNSLAVGDTQYF
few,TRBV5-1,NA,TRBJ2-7,TGCGCCAGCAGCTTGGTTTCATCTCTTGCGGGATACGAGCAGTACTTC,CASSLVSSLAGYEQYF
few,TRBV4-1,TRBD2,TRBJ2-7,TGCGCCAGCAGCCCTCTAGCGGGAGGCTCCGAGCAGTACTTC,CASSPLAGGSEQYF
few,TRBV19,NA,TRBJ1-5,TGTGCCAGTACACGGTTCCAGGGGCCCCAGCATTTT,CASTRFQGPQHF
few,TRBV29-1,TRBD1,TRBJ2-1,TGCAGCACCCGGGACAGGGTAGTACATGAGCAGTTCTTC,CSTRDRVVHEQFF
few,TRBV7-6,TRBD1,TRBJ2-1,TGTGCCAGCAGCTTAAATTGGGGACAGGGGGCAGGAGAGCAGTTCTTC,CASSLNWGQGAGEQFF
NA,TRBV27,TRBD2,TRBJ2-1,TGTGCCAGCAGCGACGGGACTAGCGGGAGACAAAATGAGCAGTTCTTC,CASSDGTSGRQNEQFF
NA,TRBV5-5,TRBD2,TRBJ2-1,TGTGCCAGCAGCTACCGAGCGGGAGAGTTTATCAATGAGCAGTTCTTC,CASSYRAGEFINEQFF
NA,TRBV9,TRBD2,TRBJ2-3,TGTGCCAGCAGCCCCCGGACTAGCGGACACACAGATACGCAGTATTTT,CASSPRTSGHTDTQYF
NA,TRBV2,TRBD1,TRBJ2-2,TGTGCCAGCAGCCAGGACAGGGGGAGGGCCGGGGAGCTGTTTTTT,CASSQDRGRAGELFF
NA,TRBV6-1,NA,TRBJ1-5,TGTGCCGGCAGCAGGCAAAGCAATCAGCCCCAGCATTTT,CAGSRQSNQPQHF
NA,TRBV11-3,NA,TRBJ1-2,TGTGCCAGCAGCGGGAGGGGGGACTATGGCTACACCTTC,CASSGRGDYGYTF